The clone carrying this T cell receptor beta chain has at least ten counts. Its antigen is still unknown. This record comes from a study of early T cells in non-severe SARS-CoV-2 infection. At the level of the study: The input, bulk RNA from unsorted whole blood, was sequenced, and chains were unpaired. Broader study findings: In VDJdb matching, anti-spike CD8 responses were favored while private and CD4 specificities went missing.

Unique molecular identifiers were attached to individual cDNA molecules. TCRdb re-called the 5' RACE reads with MiXCR, one entry per CDR3 protein. This table holds just under 60,000 distinct CDR3 sequences, approximately 9% found once. V was shortened by 1 base and J by 5 bases, with 4 bases between the two germline ends. Germline assignment: CDR1 SGHRS and CDR2 YFSETQ. The CDR3 length is 11 residues. Sequencing was done on a sample of whole blood. This chain connects TRBV5-1 to TRBJ2-7, with D hard to call. The clonotype originates from an adult who was a healthcare worker with PCR-confirmed SARS-CoV-2 infection or an uninfected control (not recorded which). The CDR3 here is CASSLLDEQYF. The CDR3 nucleotides read TGCGCCAGCAGCTTGTTGGACGAGCAGTACTTC.